The 2 T cell receptor beta chains below come from one sample, sequenced in a study of identical twins' blood T cells. TCRdb ran MiXCR on the 5' RACE reads and lists one entry per CDR3 protein. The sample yields roughly 380,000 distinct CDR3 sequences, roughly 30% seen once. Sequenced material: PBMCs. Receptors originate from a woman between 18 and 50 years old in good health.

The CDR3 sequence is CSVEQGTAEAFF. In nucleotides, the CDR3 is TGCAGCGTTGAACAGGGGACGGCTGAAGCTTTCTTT. The V and J genes are TRBV29-1 and TRBJ1-1; maybe TRBD1 (6 bases). The ends were cut back, 2 bases at V and 6 bases at J, with 10 bases in the middle. Germline lookup yields CDR1 SQVTM and CDR2 ANQGSEA. The CDR3 length is 12 residues.

This clonotype has a count of ten or more. This chain joins TRBV5-1 and TRBJ2-1, with D possibly called TRBD1 or TRBD2 (5 bases each). CDR1 and CDR2 from the germline V gene are SGHRS and YFSETQ. The CDR3 runs to 16 residues. The V gene lost 0 bases and the J gene lost 1 base, with 11 bases spanning the gap. CDR3 sequence reads: CASSLEGAGSYNEQFF. As DNA, the CDR3 is TGCGCCAGCAGCTTGGAAGGGGCGGGTTCCTACAATGAGCAGTTCTTC.